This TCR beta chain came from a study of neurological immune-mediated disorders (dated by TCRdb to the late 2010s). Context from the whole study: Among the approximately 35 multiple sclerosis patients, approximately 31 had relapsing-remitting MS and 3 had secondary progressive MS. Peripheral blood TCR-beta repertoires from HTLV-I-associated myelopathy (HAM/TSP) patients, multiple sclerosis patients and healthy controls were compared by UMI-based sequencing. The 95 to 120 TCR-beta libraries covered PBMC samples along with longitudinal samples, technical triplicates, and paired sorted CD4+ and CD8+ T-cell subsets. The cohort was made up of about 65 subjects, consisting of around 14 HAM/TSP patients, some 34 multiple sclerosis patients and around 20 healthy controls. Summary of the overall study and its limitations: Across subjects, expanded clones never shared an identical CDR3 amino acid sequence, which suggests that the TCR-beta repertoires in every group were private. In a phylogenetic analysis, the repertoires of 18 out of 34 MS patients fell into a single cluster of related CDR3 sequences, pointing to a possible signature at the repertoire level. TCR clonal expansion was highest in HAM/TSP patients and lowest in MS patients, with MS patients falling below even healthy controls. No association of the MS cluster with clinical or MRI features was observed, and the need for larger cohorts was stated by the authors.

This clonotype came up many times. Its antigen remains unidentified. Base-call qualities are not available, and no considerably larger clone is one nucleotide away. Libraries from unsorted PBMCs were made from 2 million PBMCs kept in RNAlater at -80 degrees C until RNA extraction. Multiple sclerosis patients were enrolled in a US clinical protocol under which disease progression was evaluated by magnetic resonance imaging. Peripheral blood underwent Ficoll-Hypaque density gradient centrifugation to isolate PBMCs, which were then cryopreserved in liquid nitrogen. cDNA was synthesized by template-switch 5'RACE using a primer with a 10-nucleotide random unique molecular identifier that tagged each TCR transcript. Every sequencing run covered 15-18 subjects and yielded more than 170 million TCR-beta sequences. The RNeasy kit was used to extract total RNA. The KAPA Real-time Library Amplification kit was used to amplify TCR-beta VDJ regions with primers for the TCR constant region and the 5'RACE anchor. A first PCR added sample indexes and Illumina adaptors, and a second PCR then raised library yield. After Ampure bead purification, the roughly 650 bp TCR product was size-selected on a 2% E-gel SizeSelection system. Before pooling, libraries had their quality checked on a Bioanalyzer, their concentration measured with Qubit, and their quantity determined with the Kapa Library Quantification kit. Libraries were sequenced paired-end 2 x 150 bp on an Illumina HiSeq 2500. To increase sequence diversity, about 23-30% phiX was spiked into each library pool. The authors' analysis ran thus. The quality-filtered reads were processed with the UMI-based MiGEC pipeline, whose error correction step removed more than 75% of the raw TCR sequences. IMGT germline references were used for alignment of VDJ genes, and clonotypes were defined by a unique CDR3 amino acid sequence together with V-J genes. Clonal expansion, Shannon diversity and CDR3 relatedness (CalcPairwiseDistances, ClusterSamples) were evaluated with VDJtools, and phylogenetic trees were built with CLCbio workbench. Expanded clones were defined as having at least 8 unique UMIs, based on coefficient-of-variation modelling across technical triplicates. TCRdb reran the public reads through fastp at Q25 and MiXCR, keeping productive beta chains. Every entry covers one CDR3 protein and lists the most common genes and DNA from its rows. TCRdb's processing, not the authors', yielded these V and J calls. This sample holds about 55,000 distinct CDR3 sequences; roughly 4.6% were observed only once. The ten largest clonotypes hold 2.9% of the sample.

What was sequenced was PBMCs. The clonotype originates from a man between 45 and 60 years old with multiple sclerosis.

The DNA reads TGTGCCAGCAGCACGACAGGGCCTGCCTACGAGCAGTACTTC. It specifies CASSTTGPAYEQYF. Here the chain combines TRBV5-5 and TRBJ2-7; TRBD1 matches 7 bases in the middle. V is cut back by 4 bases and J by 2 bases, with 6 bases in the junction unmatched. According to the germline V gene (reference sequence), CDR1 reads SGHKS and CDR2 reads YYEKEE. The CDR3 starts with the cysteine, ends with the phenylalanine, and has 14 residues. Solely the CDR3 DNA is kept, with 42 bases framed from the first base.